These 13 T cell receptor beta chains originate from one sample sequenced in a study of T cells in narcolepsy. The method was immunoSEQ multiplex PCR; TCRdb's version includes in-frame clones alone and lacks a portion of them. The repertoire has fewer than 40,000 clones, approximately 80% of them found once; the top ten carry about 1.3%. Source material: CD45RA- memory CD4+ T cells from PBMCs. The receptors derive from a human donor with narcolepsy.

The table lists this clone with a few counts. V and J are TRBV9 and TRBJ1-3; maybe TRBD1 (6 bases). The CDR3 is 15 amino acids. Deletions cut 3 bases from V and 4 bases from J, with 14 bases between. Germline-derived CDR1 and CDR2 are SGDLS and YYNGEE. This chain's CDR3 is CASSGTGAGGNTIYF. The CDR3 DNA follows: TGTGCCAGCAGCGGCACGGGGGCAGGCGGAAACACCATATATTTT.

This clone was observed a single time. The chain is built from TRBV6-1 and TRBJ2-1, with D perhaps TRBD1 (6 bases). The germline V gene has CDR1 MNHNS and CDR2 SASEGT. The CDR3 spans 14 residues. Between the trimmed V and J ends, which lost 4 bases and 1 base, there was a span of 8 bases. CDR3 DNA sequence: TGTGCCAGCAGTGGAGGGGGATCCTACAATGAGCAGTTCTTC. It specifies CASSGGGSYNEQFF.

The V gene is TRBV7-6, the J gene TRBJ2-3, with D unresolved. Trimming left V 2 bases short and J 4 bases short, with 10 bases between. Germline V gives CDR1 SGHVS, CDR2 FNYEAQ. This CDR3 is 14 amino acids long. The CDR3 spells CASSLSGSADTQYF. For the CDR3, the DNA is TGTGCCAGCAGCTTATCGGGCAGCGCAGATACGCAGTATTTT. Supplemented by reference TRBV7-6 and TRBJ2-3, the full variable domain reads GAGVSQSPRYKVTKRGQDVALRCDPISGHVSLYWYRQALGQGPEFLTYFNYEAQQDKSGLPNDRFSAERPEGSISTLTIQRTEQRDSAMYRCASSLSGSADTQYFGPGTRLTVL.

The chain has TRBV29-1 and TRBJ1-2; 7 positions match TRBD1. Germline assignment: CDR1 SQVTM and CDR2 ANQGSEA. This CDR3 spans 11 amino acids. V gave up 6 bases and J gave up 8 bases; unmatched junction bases: 6. The CDR3 DNA is TGCAGCGTCGGAGACAGGGCCGGCTACACCTTC. Protein sequence: CSVGDRAGYTF.

The CDR3 nucleotides are TGTGCCATCAGTGAGACAGGAGCAACTTCTCCCCTCCACTTT. Amino acid sequence: CAISETGATSPLHF. The rearrangement links TRBV10-3 to TRBJ1-6, with D tentatively TRBD1 (5 bases). V lost 2 bases and J lost 13, with 15 bases in between. Germline CDR1 and CDR2: ENHRY and SYGVKD. The CDR3 totals 14 residues.

The V call is TRBV18, the J call TRBJ1-1, with unresolved D. Per the germline V gene, CDR1 is KGHSH and CDR2 is LQKENI. Trimming stripped 1 base from V and 1 base from J, with 7 bases between. CDR3 length: 14 residues. The CDR3 DNA reads as TGTGCCAGCTCACCACAAAAAGGGAACACTGAAGCTTTCTTT. Its translation is CASSPQKGNTEAFF. Drawing the rest from reference TRBV18 and TRBJ1-1, the complete variable domain is NAGVMQNPRHLVRRRGQEARLRCSPMKGHSHVYWYRQLPEEGLKFMVYLQKENIIDESGMPKERFSAEFPKEGPSILRIQQVVRGDSAAYFCASSPQKGNTEAFFGQGTRLTVV.

This clone was detected a few times. The rearrangement links TRBV6-1 to TRBJ2-1; 7 nucleotides align to TRBD2. Losses at the gene ends were 9 bases for V and 0 bases for J; bases not matched to a gene: 8. In germline, CDR1 is MNHNS, CDR2 SASEGT. This CDR3 contains 15 residues. The DNA for the CDR3 is TGTGCCAGTCCCCGGGGAGGGTACTCCTACAATGAGCAGTTCTTC. The encoded protein is CASPRGGYSYNEQFF.

Only a few counts were recorded for this clone. The chain couples TRBV9 to TRBJ1-2; maybe TRBD1 (6 bases). The CDR3 spans 14 residues. Germline V lookup: CDR1 SGDLS, CDR2 YYNGEE. Trimming pared 0 bases from V and 6 bases from J, leaving 12 bases between. This chain's CDR3 is CASSVAAQGHGYTF. The CDR3 bases are TGTGCCAGCAGCGTAGCTGCACAGGGTCATGGCTACACCTTC.

The rearrangement joins TRBV6-1 to TRBJ2-5, with 16 bases lining up with TRBD2. This CDR3 has 18 amino acids. V shed 0 bases and J 4 bases; nucleotides not matched to a gene: 5. CDR1 and CDR2 (germline): MNHNS, SASEGT. CDR3 loop: CASSEAGLAGGIGETQYF. The CDR3 DNA sequence: TGTGCCAGCAGTGAAGCGGGACTAGCGGGGGGGATCGGAGAGACCCAGTACTTC.

J is TRBJ2-1 and V is TRBV14; 8 nucleotides match TRBD2. The V and J ends lost 0 bases and 4 bases, in that order; junction bases with no gene match: 5. The CDR3 loop spans 16 amino acids. Germline CDR1 reads SGHDN; CDR2 reads FVKESK. The CDR3 DNA follows: TGTGCCAGCAGCCAAGACCCCAGCGGGAGATACAATGAGCAGTTCTTC. Translated: CASSQDPSGRYNEQFF.

The V gene is TRBV6-1, the J gene TRBJ1-4; D unclear. The CDR3 sequence is 13 residues long. CDR1 MNHNS and CDR2 SASEGT come from the germline V gene. The V end lost 1 base, the J end lost 8 bases, and 8 bases lay between the germline ends. CDR3 in DNA: TGTGCCAGCAGTGAAGTGGTGGGGGAAAAACTGTTTTTT. It yields the protein CASSEVVGEKLFF.

This rearrangement joins TRBV6-5 to TRBJ1-2; no firm D call. CDR3 length: 14 residues. The germline V gene encodes CDR1 MNHEY and CDR2 SVGAGI. Deletions cut 0 bases from V and 7 bases from J, with 12 bases between. The CDR3 sequence is CASSYSPKSPGYTF. The CDR3 region has the DNA TGTGCCAGCAGTTACTCCCCAAAAAGTCCTGGCTACACCTTC.

This chain joins TRBV2 and TRBJ2-3; a weak D match, TRBD2 (5 bases). This CDR3 spans 14 amino acids. Germline V gene sequence: CDR1 SNHLY, CDR2 FYNNEI. The V and J ends lost 6 bases and 2 bases respectively, with 12 bases between them. CDR3 sequence: CASRRGLDTDTQYF. As DNA, the CDR3 is TGTGCCAGCAGGCGAGGGCTTGACACAGATACGCAGTATTTT. Looking up the rest from reference TRBV2 and TRBJ2-3 gives the full variable domain: EPEVTQTPSHQVTQMGQEVILRCVPISNHLYFYWYRQILGQKVEFLVSFYNNEISEKSEIFDDQFSVERPDGSNFTLKIRSTKLEDSAMYFCASRRGLDTDTQYFGPGTRLTVL.